This paragraph covers one TCR beta chain sequence. This sample is part of a study of CD8 T cells in Susac syndrome. Trimming shortened V by 4 bases and J by 6 bases, and 15 bases separated the two germline ends. This CDR3 comprises 14 residues. Germline V gene sequence: CDR1 SGHNT, CDR2 YYREEE (reference sequence). Random hexamers served to reverse transcribe about 0.45 to 1 ug RNA. One entry per CDR3 protein results from TCRdb running MiXCR on the immunoSEQ multiplex PCR reads. Of approximately 180,000 distinct CDR3 sequences listed, 90% to 95% are singletons. The sample comprised CD4+ T cells from PBMCs. The chain carries TRBV5-4 and TRBJ2-3, with unresolved D. The receptor was isolated from a human donor with Susac syndrome. The CDR3 region is CASSDKAARDTQYF. The CDR3 bases are TGTGCCAGCAGCGACAAGGCGGCGCGGGATACGCAGTATTTT.